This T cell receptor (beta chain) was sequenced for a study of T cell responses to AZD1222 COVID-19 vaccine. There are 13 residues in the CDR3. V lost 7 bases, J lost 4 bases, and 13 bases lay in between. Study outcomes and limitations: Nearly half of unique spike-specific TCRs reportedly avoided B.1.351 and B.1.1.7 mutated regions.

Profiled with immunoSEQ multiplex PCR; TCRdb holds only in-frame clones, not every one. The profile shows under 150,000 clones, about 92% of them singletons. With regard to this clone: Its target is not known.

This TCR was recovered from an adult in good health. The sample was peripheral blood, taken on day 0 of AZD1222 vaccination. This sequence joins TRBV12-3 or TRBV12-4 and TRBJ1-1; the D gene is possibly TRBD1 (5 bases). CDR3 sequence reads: CASTIQVGTEAFF. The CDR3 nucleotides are TGTGCCAGCACCATACAGGTTGGCACTGAAGCTTTCTTT.